This T cell receptor (beta chain) was identified in a study of cytomegalovirus exposure and HLA in healthy donors. Study-level results: According to an earlier analysis, most TCR beta V segments yielded productive rearrangements about 90% or about 30% of the time. CMV antigen specificity of a few CMV-associated chains was confirmed in vitro.

For this clone: Antigen specificity is unknown.

The primer mix had 60 Vbeta and 13 Jbeta primers. Clones were read by immunoSEQ multiplex PCR, and TCRdb kept only the in-frame ones, dropping some. The sample contains roughly 100,000 clones, around 75% of which appear only once. Per the germline V gene, CDR1 is MDHEN and CDR2 is SYDVKM. Trimming removed 5 bases at V and 4 bases at J, with 11 bases between. The CDR3 totals 13 residues. V is TRBV28 and J is TRBJ1-2; D perhaps matches TRBD1 (6 bases). The source material was PBMCs. This receptor was identified in a man between 35 and 55 years old in good health and CMV-seronegative. CDR3 DNA sequence: TGTGCCAGCAGTGGGACACCAAGCTATGGCTACACCTTC. It is translated as CASSGTPSYGYTF.